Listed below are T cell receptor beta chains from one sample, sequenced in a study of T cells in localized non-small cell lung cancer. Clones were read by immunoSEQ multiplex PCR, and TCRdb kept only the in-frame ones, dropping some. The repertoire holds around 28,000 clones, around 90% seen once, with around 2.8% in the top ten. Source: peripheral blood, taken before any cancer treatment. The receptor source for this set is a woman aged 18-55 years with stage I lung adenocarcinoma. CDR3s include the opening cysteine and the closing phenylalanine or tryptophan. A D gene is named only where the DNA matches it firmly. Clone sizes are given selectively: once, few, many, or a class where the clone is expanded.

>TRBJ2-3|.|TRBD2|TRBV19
CASSRLADSTSTDTQYF
TGTGCCAGTAGTAGACTAGCGGACTCAACTAGCACAGATACGCAGTATTTT
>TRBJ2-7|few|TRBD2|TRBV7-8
CASSSYLAGGYLSSYEQYF
TGTGCCAGCAGCTCCTACCTAGCGGGAGGTTACCTTTCCTCCTACGAGCAGTACTTC
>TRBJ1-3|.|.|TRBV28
CASSFYRDSGNTIYF
TGTGCCAGCAGTTTCTACAGGGACTCTGGAAACACCATATATTTT
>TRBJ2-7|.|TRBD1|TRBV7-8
CASSVYTPGGQGGEQYF
TGTGCCAGCAGCGTCTACACCCCCGGGGGACAGGGGGGCGAGCAGTACTTC
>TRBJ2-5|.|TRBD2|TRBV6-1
CASSELAGEGETQYF
TGTGCCAGCAGTGAACTAGCGGGAGAGGGAGAGACCCAGTACTTC
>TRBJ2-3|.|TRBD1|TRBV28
CASRWTGGKRGTDTQYF
TGTGCCAGCAGATGGACAGGTGGTAAACGGGGAACAGATACGCAGTATTTT
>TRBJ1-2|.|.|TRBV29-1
CSVGDNSRSFYGYTF
TGCAGCGTTGGGGACAATTCGCGCTCGTTCTATGGCTACACCTTC
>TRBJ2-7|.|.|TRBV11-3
CASSLGALSYEQYF
TGTGCCAGCAGCCTCGGTGCGCTCTCCTACGAGCAGTACTTC
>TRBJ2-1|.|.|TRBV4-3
CASSQAMGPESYNEQFF
TGCGCCAGCAGCCAAGCCATGGGACCGGAATCCTACAATGAGCAGTTCTTC
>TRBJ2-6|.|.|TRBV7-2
CASSLAQGISGANVLTF
TGTGCCAGCAGCTTAGCGCAAGGGATCTCTGGGGCCAACGTCCTGACTTTC
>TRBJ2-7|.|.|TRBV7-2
CASSLVSSYEQYF
TGTGCCAGCAGCTTAGTATCTAGCTACGAGCAGTACTTC
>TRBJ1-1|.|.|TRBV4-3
CASSQEPAEGTEAFF
TGCGCCAGCAGCCAAGAACCGGCCGAGGGGACTGAAGCTTTCTTT
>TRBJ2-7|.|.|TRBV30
CAWSVAGIGYEQYF
TGTGCCTGGAGTGTAGCCGGGATCGGGTACGAGCAGTACTTC
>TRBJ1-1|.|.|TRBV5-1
CASSLTGMNTEAFF
TGCGCCAGCAGTCTAACAGGGATGAACACTGAAGCTTTCTTT
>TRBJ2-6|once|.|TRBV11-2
CASHQVPGANVLTF
TGTGCCAGCCACCAGGTGCCTGGGGCCAACGTCCTGACTTTC
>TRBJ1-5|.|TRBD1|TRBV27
CASSSGQQNQPQHF
TGTGCCAGCAGTTCGGGACAGCAGAATCAGCCCCAGCATTTT
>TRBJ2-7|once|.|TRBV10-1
CASSARYEQYF
TGCGCCAGCAGTGCCCGGTACGAGCAGTACTTC
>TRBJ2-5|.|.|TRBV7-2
CASSLGAKKTQYF
TGTGCCAGCAGCTTAGGCGCAAAGAAGACCCAGTACTTC
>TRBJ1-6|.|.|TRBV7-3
CASSLGGVGDSPLHF
TGTGCCAGCAGCTTAGGAGGTGTAGGTGATTCACCCCTCCACTTT
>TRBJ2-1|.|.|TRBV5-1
CASSLVGRNNEQFF
TGCGCCAGCAGCTTAGTCGGACGCAACAATGAGCAGTTCTTC
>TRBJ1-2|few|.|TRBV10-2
CASKTDGGYTF
TGCGCCAGCAAGACAGACGGGGGCTACACCTTC
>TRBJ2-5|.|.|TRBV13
CASSLKRGARQETQYF
TGTGCCAGCAGCTTAAAACGCGGAGCTAGGCAAGAGACCCAGTACTTC
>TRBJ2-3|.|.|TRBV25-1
CASSSDGGSIDTQYF
TGTGCCAGCAGTTCCGACGGGGGTAGCATAGATACGCAGTATTTT
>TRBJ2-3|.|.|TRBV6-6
CASSPIEDTQYF
TGTGCCAGCAGCCCGATTGAGGATACGCAGTATTTT
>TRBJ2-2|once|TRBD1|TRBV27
CASSPTDRGGTGELFF
TGTGCCAGCAGTCCGACGGACAGGGGTGGAACCGGGGAGCTGTTTTTT
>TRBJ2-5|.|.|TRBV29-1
CSVSHRGAKETQYF
TGCAGCGTCAGTCACCGGGGGGCGAAAGAGACCCAGTACTTC